The 18 T cell receptor beta chains below were found in one sample sequenced in a study of PD-L1 blockade in urothelial cancer. The sample's time point: peripheral blood 6 weeks after treatment start. Assay: immunoSEQ multiplex PCR; the TCRdb copy retains only in-frame clones and omits some. The sample lists tens of thousands of clones, 70% to 90% occurring once. The sample here was PBMCs, taken around atezolizumab (anti-PD-L1) treatment. These receptors all come from an older man with urothelial cancer.

This chain links TRBV19 with TRBJ1-4, with D possibly being TRBD1 (5 bases). This CDR3 has 14 amino acids. Germline loops: CDR1 LNHDA, CDR2 SQIVND (reference sequence). With 6 bases removed from V and 6 bases from J, the gap between germline ends came to 14 bases. The CDR3 sequence: CASSPQVAHEKLFF. CDR3 coding DNA: TGTGCCAGTAGCCCACAGGTCGCCCATGAAAAACTGTTTTTT. The variable domain in full, completed from reference TRBV19 and TRBJ1-4, reads DGGITQSPKYLFRKEGQNVTLSCEQNLNHDAMYWYRQDPGQGLRLIYYSQIVNDFQKGDIAEGYSVSREKKESFPLTVTSAQKNPTAFYLCASSPQVAHEKLFFGSGTQLSVL.

This clone was counted a single time. The V gene is TRBV2, the J gene TRBJ1-4; no firm D call. Germline values: CDR1 SNHLY, CDR2 FYNNEI. The CDR3 spans 15 residues. V gave up 6 bases and J gave up 0 bases, with 11 bases separating them. CDR3 residues: CASSLVGATNEKLFF. The CDR3 coding sequence is TGTGCCAGCAGCCTCGTTGGAGCAACTAATGAAAAACTGTTTTTT. Full variable domain (outside the CDR3, taken from reference TRBV2 and TRBJ1-4): EPEVTQTPSHQVTQMGQEVILRCVPISNHLYFYWYRQILGQKVEFLVSFYNNEISEKSEIFDDQFSVERPDGSNFTLKIRSTKLEDSAMYFCASSLVGATNEKLFFGSGTQLSVL.

The chain joins TRBV18 to TRBJ1-1; tentatively, D is TRBD1 (6 bases). This CDR3 is 15 amino acids long. V was cut by 6 bases and J by 2 bases, with 16 bases left in between. Germline V gene data show CDR1 as KGHSH and CDR2 as LQKENI. CDR3 sequence: CASSPFAGENTEAFF. For the CDR3, the DNA is TGTGCCAGCTCCCCTTTCGCAGGGGAAAACACTGAAGCTTTCTTT.

The genes are TRBV6-5 and TRBJ1-3, with a tentative D call TRBD1 (5 bases). CDR1 MNHEY and CDR2 SVGAGI come from the germline V gene. The V and J ends lost 0 bases and 2 bases respectively, with 8 bases between them. The CDR3 has 15 amino acids. CDR3 loop: CASSYSGGTGNTIYF. The CDR3 DNA sequence: TGTGCCAGCAGTTACTCGGGGGGGACTGGAAACACCATATATTTT.

This clone was observed a handful of times. The chain joins TRBV2 to TRBJ2-1; 12 bases line up with TRBD2. V lost 7 bases, J lost 5 bases, and 3 bases stayed unmatched. The germline V gene encodes CDR1 SNHLY and CDR2 FYNNEI. The CDR3 has 14 residues. The CDR3 sequence: CASIGLAGNNEQFF. CDR3 bases: TGTGCCAGCATCGGACTAGCGGGGAACAATGAGCAGTTCTTC.

This sequence joins TRBV10-1 and TRBJ2-1, with 7 bases lining up with TRBD2. Germline values: CDR1 WNHNN, CDR2 SYGVQD (reference sequence). This CDR3 region has 15 residues. Germline trimming cut 5 bases from V and 2 bases from J; bases unmatched to any gene: 6. The CDR3 spells CASSKASGTYNEQFF. CDR3 DNA: TGCGCCAGCAGTAAAGCCAGCGGGACCTACAATGAGCAGTTCTTC.

The chain uses TRBV27 and TRBJ2-7; the D gene is possibly TRBD2 (6 bases). V lost 5 bases and J lost 6, with 11 bases in between. The CDR3 runs to 12 residues. Germline V gives CDR1 MNHEY, CDR2 SMNVEV (reference sequence). The CDR3 sequence: CASSTSSAEQYF. CDR3 in DNA: TGTGCCAGCAGTACCTCTAGCGCCGAGCAGTACTTC.

V is TRBV18 and J is TRBJ2-7; TRBD2 is a possible D gene (6 bases). From germline, CDR1 is KGHSH and CDR2 LQKENI. This CDR3 has 14 residues. V gave up 4 bases and J gave up 0 bases, with 10 bases separating them. The CDR3 region is CASSQGGSSYEQYF. CDR3 nucleotides: TGTGCCAGCTCACAGGGAGGCAGCTCCTACGAGCAGTACTTC.

The chain uses TRBV5-1 and TRBJ1-2; TRBD1 matches 9 bases. The CDR3 sequence is 13 residues long. The germline V gene encodes CDR1 SGHRS and CDR2 YFSETQ. The V gene end was trimmed by 4 bases and the J gene end by 6 bases; junction bases not matched to a gene: 4. The CDR3 coding sequence is TGCGCCAGCAGCCAACGGACAGGGGATGGCTACACCTTC. Its protein product is CASSQRTGDGYTF.

The J gene is TRBJ2-7, the V gene TRBV5-4; 9 bases fit TRBD2. The germline V gene has CDR1 SGHNT and CDR2 YYREEE (reference sequence). V lost 2 bases, J lost 5 bases, and 17 bases stayed unmatched. The CDR3 runs to 18 residues. This chain's CDR3 is CASSFRIAGVSVRDEQYF. In DNA, the CDR3 is TGTGCCAGCAGCTTCCGGATAGCGGGAGTGTCCGTACGCGACGAGCAGTACTTC.

The V gene is TRBV10-3, the J gene TRBJ2-1; the D is unclear. The ends were cut back, 2 bases at V and 6 bases at J, with 11 bases in the middle. CDR1 is ENHRY and CDR2 is SYGVKD in the germline V gene. The CDR3 runs to 14 residues. The CDR3 DNA reads as TGTGCCATCAGTGAGATCGAGCTTTTCAATGAGCAGTTCTTC. Translated, it gives CAISEIELFNEQFF.

This clone was recorded only once. V gene TRBV28 combines with J gene TRBJ2-2; no clear D gene. Germline CDR1 and CDR2: MDHEN and SYDVKM. The V end lost 3 bases, the J end lost 0 bases, and 11 bases lay between the germline ends. This CDR3 is 16 amino acids long. In DNA form, the CDR3 reads TGTGCCAGCAGTTTTAACCTGGCAGCGAACACCGGGGAGCTGTTTTTT. It translates to CASSFNLAANTGELFF. Combining the CDR3 with reference TRBV28 and TRBJ2-2 gives the whole variable domain DVKVTQSSRYLVKRTGEKVFLECVQDMDHENMFWYRQDPGLGLRLIYFSYDVKMKEKGDIPEGYSVSREKKERFSLILESASTNQTSMYLCASSFNLAANTGELFFGEGSRLTVL.

The count of this clone is one. This chain uses TRBV18 with TRBJ2-5; 7 positions match TRBD1. The germline gives CDR1 KGHSH, CDR2 LQKENI. V dropped 5 bases and J dropped 2; count of bases not matched to a gene: 8. The CDR3 sequence is 15 residues long. The CDR3 DNA reads as TGTGCCAGCTCAACACAAGGGGGCTTACAAGAGACCCAGTACTTC. Its protein is CASSTQGGLQETQYF.

V usage is TRBV5-1 and J usage is TRBJ1-1, with 7 bases identical to TRBD1. CDR1 is SGHRS, CDR2 YFSETQ, per germline. CDR3 length equals 13 residues. The V and J ends lost 4 bases and 4 bases, in that order; junction bases with no gene match: 4. CDR3 region: CASSLGQLTEAFF. For the CDR3, the DNA is TGCGCCAGCAGCCTGGGACAGCTCACTGAAGCTTTCTTT. The variable domain in full, with the rest retrieved from reference TRBV5-1 and TRBJ1-1, is KAGVTQTPRYLIKTRGQQVTLSCSPISGHRSVSWYQQTPGQGLQFLFEYFSETQRNKGNFPGRFSGRQFSNSRSEMNVSTLELGDSALYLCASSLGQLTEAFFGQGTRLTVV.

V gene TRBV11-1 combines with J gene TRBJ2-1, with D maybe TRBD1 (5 bases). The CDR3 is 18 residues long. CDR1 and CDR2 from the germline V gene are SGHAT and FQDESV (reference sequence). With 2 bases removed from V and 0 bases from J, the gap between germline ends came to 17 bases. The chain's CDR3 is CASSLRGGQASSYNEQFF. CDR3 nucleotides: TGTGCCAGCAGCTTAAGGGGCGGTCAGGCTAGCTCCTACAATGAGCAGTTCTTC.

The chain has TRBV29-1 and TRBJ2-7; TRBD2 agrees at 12 bases. Germline trimming cut 5 bases from V and 5 bases from J; bases unmatched to any gene: 7. The CDR3 is made up of 14 amino acids. CDR1 and CDR2 (germline): SQVTM, ANQGSEA. This chain's CDR3 is CSVPKLAGGHEQYF. The CDR3 nucleotides read TGCAGCGTTCCCAAACTAGCGGGAGGCCACGAGCAGTACTTC.

The chain combines TRBV7-8 with TRBJ2-1; D perhaps matches TRBD1 (6 bases). This CDR3 has 12 amino acids. The V gene lost 10 bases and the J gene lost 5 bases, with 12 bases spanning the gap. Germline V gene data show CDR1 as SGHVS and CDR2 as FQNEAQ. The CDR3 loop is CAIPGQNNEQFF. Written as DNA, the CDR3 is TGTGCCATACCGGGACAAAACAATGAGCAGTTCTTC.

This chain connects TRBV6-1 to TRBJ1-1; D unclear. Germline V gene lookup returns CDR1 MNHNS and CDR2 SASEGT. The CDR3 is 12 residues long. V lost 8 bases and J lost 4, with 11 bases in between. This CDR3 is CASEGAGTEAFF. CDR3 DNA: TGTGCCAGCGAGGGCGCGGGCACTGAAGCTTTCTTT.